This TCR beta chain was sequenced for a study of blood T cells in healthy people across ages. Study conclusions and caveats: Fewer expanded clones and more diversity marked long-lived versus aged donors. Significant beta diversity loss was already apparent by age roughly 38, declining roughly linearly.

This clonotype was counted between two and nine times. Its target is not known. A second PCR of about 6 to 11 cycles used a sample-barcoded 5' primer and a J-beta primer mix. Every sample returned 2.5 million or more CDR3-containing paired-end reads. In TCRdb, the 5' RACE reads were re-called with MiXCR into one record per CDR3 protein. This table has approximately 1.5 million distinct CDR3 sequences, roughly 32% appearing once. The CDR3 covers 15 residues. CDR1 and CDR2 (germline): DFQATT, SNEGSKA (reference sequence). V was trimmed by 2 bases and J by 6 bases, leaving 19 bases between them. This chain joins TRBV20-1 and TRBJ1-2, with unresolved D. This TCR came from a woman between 25 and 40 years old in good health. Sequencing was carried out using blood. The CDR3 spells CSARHPLPGDDGYTF. The CDR3 DNA is TGCAGTGCTAGACACCCTTTGCCAGGAGACGATGGCTACACCTTC.